A single sample gave rise to the 24 T cell receptor beta chains below, sequenced in a study of T-cell memory formation after mild COVID-19. One entry per CDR3 protein results from TCRdb running MiXCR on the 5' RACE reads. This table has under 700,000 distinct CDR3 sequences, 20% appearing once. Sequenced material: PBMCs or a T cell subset sorted from them (not recorded which). These receptors were taken from an adult woman who had mild COVID-19 (a few samples of this study predate the infection). Cell type and time point are not known.

This clonotype came up a few times. The genes are TRBV12-3 or TRBV12-4 and TRBJ1-1; D not resolved. The V gene lost 0 bases and the J gene lost 3 bases, with 2 bases spanning the gap. This CDR3 has 12 amino acids. The CDR3 loop is CASSLAYTEAFF. CDR3 nucleotides: TGTGCCAGCAGTTTAGCTTACACTGAAGCTTTCTTT.

This clonotype was seen more than once but under ten times. The gene calls are TRBV7-6 and TRBJ2-3; TRBD2 agrees at 11 bases. Germline-derived CDR1 and CDR2 are SGHVS and FNYEAQ. The CDR3 sequence is 16 residues long. The V and J ends lost 5 bases and 5 bases, in that order; junction bases with no gene match: 9. The CDR3 DNA reads TGTGCCAGCAGCCCGTCCCTAGCGGGGGGTGGAGATACGCAGTATTTT. Translating gives CASSPSLAGGGDTQYF.

Remarks on this clonotype: A junction boundary mismatches the germline segment, possibly from a read error. The rearrangement joins TRBV15 to TRBJ2-2; a possible D gene is TRBD2 (6 bases). The germline V gene has CDR1 LNHNV and CDR2 YYDKDF (reference sequence). The CDR3 is 16 residues long. CDR3 residues: CATSRPTGTDTGGLFF. DNA for the CDR3: TGTGCCACCAGCAGACCTACCGGGACTGACACCGGGGGGCTGTTTTTT.

This clonotype turned up a few times. The chain uses TRBV10-3 and TRBJ1-1; D gene uncertain. CDR1 and CDR2 (germline): ENHRY, SYGVKD. The CDR3 runs 14 residues. With 7 bases removed from V and 1 base from J, the gap between germline ends came to 13 bases. In nucleotides, the CDR3 is TGTGCCATCACCACCTCAGCAGGGAACACTGAAGCTTTCTTT. This translates into CAITTSAGNTEAFF.

This clonotype was found a few times. The V and J genes are TRBV14 and TRBJ1-1; the D is unclear. CDR1 is SGHDN and CDR2 is FVKESK in the germline V gene. Deletions cut 2 bases from V and 0 bases from J, with 7 bases between. The CDR3 has 14 residues. This chain's CDR3 is CASSQNTVNTEAFF. CDR3 sequence (DNA): TGTGCCAGCAGCCAAAACACAGTGAACACTGAAGCTTTCTTT.

Only a few counts were recorded for this clonotype. V and J are TRBV27 and TRBJ2-3, with D hard to call. Germline-derived CDR1 and CDR2 are MNHEY and SMNVEV (reference sequence). There are 14 residues in the CDR3. V lost 7 bases to trimming and J lost 2 bases, with 13 bases between them. The CDR3 region has the DNA TGTGCCAGCACCCCCCGGTTGGACACAGATACGCAGTATTTT. It encodes CASTPRLDTDTQYF.

The CDR3: CASSQDRGRTQYF. DNA of the CDR3: TGTGCCAGCAGCCAAGATCGGGGGAGAACGCAGTATTTT. This chain uses TRBV14 with TRBJ2-3, with a weak D call TRBD2 (6 bases). Trimming pared 0 bases from V and 9 bases from J, leaving 10 bases between. Germline lookup yields CDR1 SGHDN and CDR2 FVKESK. CDR3 length: 13 amino acids.

V gene TRBV3-1 combines with J gene TRBJ1-1; D not certain. The CDR3 has 14 amino acids. From germline, CDR1 is LGHDT and CDR2 YNNKEL (reference sequence). The V and J ends lost 1 base and 5 bases respectively, with 11 bases between them. The CDR3 loop is CASSQGQKITEAFF. The CDR3 nucleotides read TGTGCCAGCAGCCAAGGGCAGAAAATAACTGAAGCTTTCTTT.

The rearrangement links TRBV14 to TRBJ2-1; D is possibly TRBD1 (6 bases). V was pared by 0 bases and J by 9 bases, with 21 bases between. Germline lookup yields CDR1 SGHDN and CDR2 FVKESK. This CDR3 region has 17 residues. The CDR3 sequence: CASSQEGARRLRGEQFF. The CDR3 coding sequence is TGTGCCAGCAGCCAAGAGGGGGCAAGGAGACTACGGGGTGAGCAGTTCTTC.

This clonotype was seen at least ten times. The chain carries TRBV15 and TRBJ2-7, with TRBD2 matching over 7 bases. V trimming: 1 base; J trimming: 3 bases; junction bases outside the gene matches: 9. From germline, CDR1 is LNHNV and CDR2 YYDKDF (reference sequence). The CDR3 runs to 16 residues. The CDR3 region has the DNA TGTGCCACCAGCAGAGTTCCCTACCAGCGGGACTACGAGCAGTACTTC. Amino acids: CATSRVPYQRDYEQYF. The full variable domain, its missing parts supplied by reference TRBV15 and TRBJ2-7, is DAMVIQNPRYQVTQFGKPVTLSCSQTLNHNVMYWYQQKSSQAPKLLFHYYDKDFNNEADTPDNFQSRRPNTSFCFLDIRSPGLGDTAMYLCATSRVPYQRDYEQYFGPGTRLTVT.

The rearrangement links TRBV20-1 to TRBJ1-1; D uncertain. CDR1 is DFQATT and CDR2 is SNEGSKA in the germline V gene (reference sequence). The CDR3 sequence is 13 residues long. The ends were cut back, 6 bases at V and 4 bases at J, with 15 bases in the middle. CDR3 DNA: TGCAGTGCAAGACCCGGAGGGAGCACTGAAGCTTTCTTT. The encoded protein is CSARPGGSTEAFF.

The gene calls are TRBV25-1 and TRBJ2-4; D might be TRBD1 (6 bases). Germline CDR1 and CDR2: MGHDK and SYGVNS. Trimming took 7 bases from V and 0 from J, leaving 13 bases between them. CDR3 length equals 15 residues. In DNA form, the CDR3 reads TGTGCCAGCACCACAGGGAAGGGAGCCAAAAACATTCAGTACTTC. Translating gives CASTTGKGAKNIQYF. The full variable domain, rest sourced from reference TRBV25-1 and TRBJ2-4, is EADIYQTPRYLVIGTGKKITLECSQTMGHDKMYWYQQDPGMELHLIHYSYGVNSTEKGDLSSESTVSRIRTEHFPLTLESARPSHTSQYLCASTTGKGAKNIQYFGAGTRLSVL.

The gene calls are TRBV5-4 and TRBJ2-7, with D perhaps TRBD2 (5 bases). The CDR3 contains 14 residues. The V gene's germline CDR1 is SGHNT and CDR2 YYREEE (reference sequence). V shed 4 bases and J shed 0 bases, with 11 bases lying between them. The CDR3 loop reads CASSVDFSSYEQYF. DNA for the CDR3: TGTGCCAGCAGCGTGGACTTTAGCTCCTACGAGCAGTACTTC.

This clonotype was detected a few times. The chain links TRBV24-1 to TRBJ2-1; the D gene is possibly TRBD2 (7 bases). Trimming removed 1 base at V and 2 bases at J, with 14 bases between. This CDR3 is 17 amino acids long. Germline values: CDR1 KGHDR, CDR2 SFDVKD. CDR3 protein: CATSDLPGGTPYNEQFF. CDR3 coding DNA: TGTGCCACCAGTGATTTACCGGGGGGCACCCCCTACAATGAGCAGTTCTTC.

CDR3 DNA: TGTGCCAGCAGTTTTGGGGGAGTCACGAAAAACACTGAAGCTTTCTTT. It codes for CASSFGGVTKNTEAFF. J is TRBJ1-1 and V is TRBV27, with a weak D call TRBD1 (5 bases). The ends were cut back, 3 bases at V and 2 bases at J, with 16 bases in the middle. The CDR3 length is 16 residues. Germline-derived CDR1 and CDR2 are MNHEY and SMNVEV (reference sequence).

This rearrangement joins TRBV9 to TRBJ2-6; D uncertain. This CDR3 spans 15 amino acids. The germline CDR1 and CDR2 sequences are SGDLS and YYNGEE. V lost 4 bases and J lost 4, with 12 bases in between. The CDR3 nucleotides are TGTGCCAGCAGCTCTGACCGAGAGGGGGCCAACGTCCTGACTTTC. Translated, it gives CASSSDREGANVLTF.

The chain links TRBV7-9 to TRBJ2-2; D is uncertain. The germline V gene has CDR1 SEHNR and CDR2 FQNEAQ (reference sequence). The CDR3 has 15 amino acids. Trimming cost V 2 bases and J 7 bases, with 14 bases left between them. The CDR3, as DNA: TGTGCCAGCAGCTTATATTCCACGAACGTCGGGGAGCTGTTTTTT. Translation: CASSLYSTNVGELFF.

The chain links TRBV20-1 to TRBJ2-1; 8 bases are shared with TRBD2. Trimming cost V 6 bases and J 6 bases; bases outside gene matches: 10. Germline V gene sequence: CDR1 DFQATT, CDR2 SNEGSKA (reference sequence). The CDR3 totals 14 residues. CDR3 loop: CSALKPGLVNEQFF. In nucleotides, the CDR3 is TGCAGTGCGCTGAAGCCGGGACTAGTCAATGAGCAGTTCTTC.

This clonotype was recorded many times. The chain couples TRBV6-2 or TRBV6-3 to TRBJ2-7, with a possible D match to TRBD1 (5 bases). Trimming removed 0 bases at V and 2 bases at J, with 8 bases between. CDR3 length: 14 residues. The germline V gene has CDR1 MNHEY and CDR2 SVGEGT. CDR3 coding DNA: TGTGCCAGCAGTTACTCGACCAGGGCCTACGAGCAGTACTTC. It encodes CASSYSTRAYEQYF.

Points on this clonotype: An end of the junction does not agree with germline; a read error may underlie this. This chain uses TRBV7-7 with TRBJ2-5; D might be TRBD2 (6 bases). Germline V gene sequence: CDR1 SSHAT, CDR2 FNYEAQ (reference sequence). The CDR3 covers 13 residues. The CDR3 spells CASSDREQETQYF. Here the CDR3 DNA reads TGTGCTAGCAGCGACCGGGAGCAAGAGACCCAGTACTTC.

V gene TRBV13 combines with J gene TRBJ2-6, with 7 bases matching TRBD2. The germline V gene has CDR1 PRHDT and CDR2 FYEKMQ (reference sequence). This CDR3 is built from 19 residues. Trimming took 3 bases from V and 0 from J; bases not matched to a gene: 11. The CDR3 region is CASSLVLATESSGANVLTF. CDR3 DNA: TGTGCCAGCAGCTTGGTACTAGCGACCGAATCCTCTGGGGCCAACGTCCTGACTTTC.

This clonotype was seen a few times. This rearrangement joins TRBV6-6 to TRBJ2-2; TRBD1 is a possible D gene (6 bases). Trimming took 4 bases from V and 1 from J, leaving 19 bases between them. This CDR3 contains 18 residues. Germline V gene lookup returns CDR1 MNHNY and CDR2 SVGAGI (reference sequence). CDR3 DNA: TGTGCCAGCAGTTCCCATCACTTAGGCAGGGGGAACACCGGGGAGCTGTTTTTT. Its protein is CASSSHHLGRGNTGELFF.

Worth noting for this clonotype: A much larger clone sits a single nucleotide away, making a read error possible. The V call is TRBV7-9, the J call TRBJ2-1; no clear D. Trimming cost V 0 bases and J 5 bases, with 2 bases left between them. The CDR3 consists of 12 residues. CDR1 and CDR2 (germline): SEHNR, FQNEAQ (reference sequence). The CDR3 nucleotides are TGTGCCAGCAGCTTAGCTAACAATGAGCAGTTCTTC. This gives the protein CASSLANNEQFF.

The chain is built from TRBV4-1 and TRBJ1-1; possible D gene TRBD1, 6 bases. The CDR3 runs 14 residues. V shed 4 bases and J shed 5 bases, with 14 bases lying between them. CDR1 and CDR2 from the germline V gene are MGHRA and YSYEKL. CDR3 in DNA: TGCGCCAGCAGCCTAGGACCAGGGGTTACTGAAGCTTTCTTT. Protein sequence: CASSLGPGVTEAFF.